These 14 T cell receptor beta chains came from one sample sequenced in a study of tumor-infiltrating lymphocytes in oesophageal squamous cell carcinoma. MiXCR, run by TCRdb on the PCR reads, gives a single entry per CDR3 protein. Of approximately 3,600 distinct CDR3 sequences listed, 16% were seen once; the top ten hold approximately 24%. The sample comprised esophageal tumor tissue. These receptor sequences come from a male donor with esophageal squamous cell carcinoma.

In this sample, this clonotype is medium-sized. This chain connects TRBV6-1 to TRBJ1-1, with TRBD1 as a possible D gene (5 bases). Germline loops: CDR1 MNHNS, CDR2 SASEGT. V was shortened by 4 bases and J by 4 bases, with 13 bases between the two germline ends. CDR3 length: 14 residues. CDR3 region: CASSVGEYGTEAFF. The CDR3 DNA is TGTGCCAGCAGTGTAGGGGAATATGGCACTGAAGCTTTCTTT.

In its sample, this clonotype is large (0.1 to 1%). The chain couples TRBV28 to TRBJ1-2; TRBD1 matches 10 bases. Trimming took 6 bases from V and 4 from J; bases not matched to a gene: 11. CDR3 length: 16 residues. CDR1 and CDR2 from the germline V gene are MDHEN and SYDVKM. The CDR3 here is CASSKTGGPLGYGYTF. CDR3 nucleotide sequence: TGTGCCAGCAGCAAGACAGGGGGCCCCCTTGGCTATGGCTACACCTTC.

This clonotype showed up many times. V usage is TRBV10-2 and J usage is TRBJ2-1; 8 bases are shared with TRBD1. V was pared by 8 bases and J by 2 bases, with 11 bases of the junction left unmatched. CDR3 length equals 16 residues. From germline, CDR1 is WSHSY and CDR2 SAAADI. The CDR3 nucleotides are TGCGCCAGCGGCCGTTCTGGGACAGGCACCTACAATGAGCAGTTCTTC. It specifies CASGRSGTGTYNEQFF.

Within the sample, this clonotype is medium-sized. J is TRBJ2-2 and V is TRBV7-2, with D perhaps TRBD2 (7 bases). The CDR3 covers 14 residues. The V and J ends lost 7 bases and 3 bases respectively, with 12 bases between them. CDR1 and CDR2 from the germline V gene are SGHTA and FQGNSA. The CDR3: CASKEGGYTGELFF. Written as DNA, the CDR3 is TGTGCCAGCAAAGAGGGGGGGTACACCGGGGAGCTGTTTTTT.

About this clonotype: Compared with germline, one end of the junction differs, possibly owing to a read error. This chain links TRBV7-2 with TRBJ2-5; D is ambiguous. The end of the DNA is better explained by TRBJ2-1, so the J call may be wrong. This CDR3 has 15 amino acids. CDR1 is SGHTA and CDR2 is FQGNSA in the germline V gene. This CDR3 reads CASSVGRPSYKEQFF. The CDR3 region has the DNA TGTGCCAGCAGCGTAGGACGGCCGAGTTACAAGGAGCAGTTCTTC.

Worth noting for this clonotype: A read error may be the cause here, since a much bigger clone is one base away. CDR3 nucleotides: TGCAGTGCTAGAACTTCTGGGGCCAACGGCCTGACTTTC. Translation: CSARTSGANGLTF. This rearrangement joins TRBV20-1 to TRBJ2-6; a possible D gene is TRBD1 (5 bases). Per the germline V gene, CDR1 is DFQATT and CDR2 is SNEGSKA (reference sequence). The CDR3 sequence is 13 residues long.

Within the sample, this clonotype is medium-sized. The rearrangement uses TRBV6-1 and TRBJ1-1, with TRBD1 matching 9 bases. CDR1 and CDR2 (germline): MNHNS, SASEGT. Losses at the gene ends were 7 bases for V and 7 bases for J; bases not matched to a gene: 13. This CDR3 comprises 15 residues. CDR3 in amino acids: CASTLKGTGLLEAFF. The CDR3 DNA follows: TGTGCCAGCACTCTGAAAGGGACAGGGCTCCTTGAAGCTTTCTTT.

Regarding this clonotype: This CDR3 fails to terminate in the conserved phenylalanine or tryptophan, so it likely reflects a read error. The DNA is omitted, as the CDR3 cannot be located on it reliably, and the CDR3 follows TCRdb's listing. The gene calls are TRBV11-3 and TRBJ2-1; TRBD2 was called by the table and not checked on the DNA. The CDR3 totals 16 residues, both ends included. Germline lookup yields CDR1 SGHNT and CDR2 YENEEA. This CDR3 reads CASSRGDDNYGYTFGS.

Sample share makes this clonotype large. The chain recombines TRBV7-9 with TRBJ1-2; D ambiguous. V lost 4 bases, J lost 8 bases, and 17 bases lay in between. The germline CDR1 and CDR2 sequences are SEHNR and FQNEAQ (reference sequence). The CDR3 totals 14 residues. CDR3 loop: CASSYTKESRGYTF. The CDR3 bases are TGTGCCAGCAGCTACACGAAGGAGTCAAGAGGCTACACCTTC. Complete variable domain (other parts from reference TRBV7-9 and TRBJ1-2): DTGVSQNPRHKITKRGQNVTFRCDPISEHNRLYWYRQTLGQGPEFLTYFQNEAQLEKSRLLSDRFSAERPKGSFSTLEIQRTEQGDSAMYLCASSYTKESRGYTFGSGTRLTVV.

This clonotype is labeled medium-sized. The DNA of the CDR3 is TGTGCCAGCAGCGTATCTGCTGGGGACAGCAGTGAAGCTTTCTTT. Its translation is CASSVSAGDSSEAFF. V and J are TRBV7-9 and TRBJ1-1; 7 bases are a match to TRBD1. Germline trimming cut 5 bases from V and 7 bases from J; bases unmatched to any gene: 13. CDR1 and CDR2 from the germline V gene are SEHNR and FQNEAQ (reference sequence). This CDR3 spans 15 amino acids.

The table lists this clonotype with many counts. Likely a read error: the CDR3 ends without its conserved phenylalanine or tryptophan. The DNA is omitted, as the CDR3 cannot be located on it reliably, and the CDR3 follows TCRdb's listing. V usage is TRBV7-2 and J usage is TRBJ2-7; the D segment call TRBD1 is taken from the table without a DNA check. The CDR3 adds up to 18 amino acids, both ends counted. The germline V gene encodes CDR1 SGHTA and CDR2 FQGNSA. CDR3 region: CASSLVQGAHNYGYTFGS.

In this sample, this clonotype turned up a few times. The rearrangement links TRBV2 to TRBJ2-1; 14 nucleotides line up with TRBD2. The CDR3 consists of 16 residues. CDR1 is SNHLY, CDR2 FYNNEI, per germline. Trimming cost V 4 bases and J 8 bases; bases outside gene matches: 7. CDR3 in DNA: TGTGCCAGCAGTGCACGGACTAGCGGGGGGTACGATGAGCAGTTCTTC. As protein: CASSARTSGGYDEQFF.

By frequency in the sample, this clonotype is large. V usage is TRBV7-8 and J usage is TRBJ2-1; D remains ambiguous. The CDR3 runs to 16 residues. Germline V gives CDR1 SGHVS, CDR2 FQNEAQ. Trimming pared 5 bases from V and 2 bases from J, leaving 16 bases between. CDR3 coding DNA: TGTGCCAGCAGCCTTCGGGCGCTCGAAACCTACAATGAGCAGTTCTTC. Translated: CASSLRALETYNEQFF.

A word on this clonotype: This CDR3 is missing its conserved last phenylalanine or tryptophan, likely due to a read error. Because the CDR3's place on the DNA is in doubt, the DNA is left out and the CDR3 is given as listed by TCRdb. This chain uses TRBV7-9 with TRBJ2-3; TRBD1, as called in the table, went unchecked against the DNA. Germline CDR1 and CDR2: SEHNR and FQNEAQ (reference sequence). Termini included, the CDR3 measures 17 amino acids. CDR3 region: CASSRITGLSETQYFGQ.